The next 13 T cell receptor beta chains were all read from a single sample in a study of CD8+CD57+ T cells in acquired aplastic anemia. By flow cytometry, patients selected for sequencing had shown an expansion of CD8+CD57+ cells. Genomic DNA, the template, was used for profiling of the TCR beta VDJ and CDR3. TCRdb re-called the reads through MiXCR, storing one row per CDR3 protein. This table has about 160,000 distinct CDR3 sequences, roughly 48% appearing once. Sequencing was performed on sorted CD4+, CD8+, or CD8+CD57+ T cells (not recorded which) from PBMCs. These receptor sequences come from a human donor with aplastic anemia.

The gene calls are TRBV10-2 and TRBJ1-2; D remains ambiguous. The CDR3 loop spans 12 amino acids. Germline CDR1 is WSHSY and CDR2 is SAAADI. V was cut by 1 base and J by 5 bases, with 5 bases left in between. The CDR3 sequence: CASSEYTYGYTF. The CDR3 DNA follows: TGCGCCAGCAGTGAGTATACGTATGGCTACACCTTC.

The chain carries TRBV2 and TRBJ1-6, with 8 bases fitting TRBD1. Germline trimming cut 6 bases from V and 3 bases from J; bases unmatched to any gene: 4. Germline CDR1 SNHLY, CDR2 FYNNEI. The CDR3 contains 15 residues. The CDR3 sequence is CASSQTGGYNSPLHF. The DNA of the CDR3 is TGTGCCAGCAGCCAAACAGGGGGCTATAATTCACCCCTCCACTTT.

Regarding this clonotype: This may arise from a read error, as a much more abundant clone is one base away. This CDR3 fails to terminate in the conserved phenylalanine or tryptophan, so it likely reflects a read error. The genes are TRBV11-2 and TRBJ1-1; D is unclear. V lost 1 base, J lost 7 bases, and 10 bases lay in between. Per the germline V gene, CDR1 is SGHAT and CDR2 is FQNNGV. This CDR3 is built from 13 residues. CDR3 loop: CASSLGGTFEAFL. The CDR3 nucleotides are TGTGCCAGCAGCTTAGGAGGCACATTTGAAGCTTTCCTT.

The chain recombines TRBV13 with TRBJ2-1; 7 bases agree with TRBD1. The CDR3 sequence is 15 residues long. The V gene end was trimmed by 4 bases and the J gene end by 5 bases; junction bases not matched to a gene: 8. Germline-derived CDR1 and CDR2 are PRHDT and FYEKMQ (reference sequence). CDR3 loop: CASSSEAGGDNEQFF. The CDR3 DNA follows: TGTGCCAGCAGCTCCGAGGCAGGGGGAGACAATGAGCAGTTCTTC.

This clonotype was seen many times. The chain couples TRBV9 to TRBJ1-5; D unclear. The CDR3 is 10 residues long. Germline CDR1 reads SGDLS; CDR2 reads YYNGEE. The V and J ends lost 10 bases and 5 bases respectively, with 7 bases between them. CDR3 sequence: CAGRDQPQHF. Here the CDR3 DNA reads TGTGCCGGCCGAGATCAGCCCCAGCATTTT.

The J gene is TRBJ2-2, the V gene TRBV7-6, with D maybe TRBD1 (5 bases). V was cut by 5 bases and J by 1 base, with 11 bases left in between. CDR1 and CDR2 from the germline V gene are SGHVS and FNYEAQ. The CDR3 sequence is 15 residues long. The CDR3 region is CASSARVGNTGELFF. CDR3 coding DNA: TGTGCCAGCAGCGCCAGGGTAGGGAACACCGGGGAGCTGTTTTTT.

The chain links TRBV6-1 to TRBJ2-3, with D unresolved. This CDR3 contains 14 residues. Trimming pared 6 bases from V and 0 bases from J, leaving 10 bases between. Germline-derived CDR1 and CDR2 are MNHNS and SASEGT. CDR3 protein: CASRLDSSTDTQYF. The CDR3 region has the DNA TGTGCCAGCAGGCTTGACTCTAGCACAGATACGCAGTATTTT.

The chain is built from TRBV2 and TRBJ2-7; TRBD1 aligns across 9 bases. J lost 6 bases, V lost 8 bases, and 5 bases had no gene match. The CDR3 is made up of 12 amino acids. Germline V gene lookup returns CDR1 SNHLY and CDR2 FYNNEI. CDR3 sequence: CASRDRASEQYF. Written as DNA, the CDR3 is TGTGCCAGCCGGGACAGGGCTTCCGAGCAGTACTTC. Full variable domain (remainder filled in from reference TRBV2 and TRBJ2-7): EPEVTQTPSHQVTQMGQEVILRCVPISNHLYFYWYRQILGQKVEFLVSFYNNEISEKSEIFDDQFSVERPDGSNFTLKIRSTKLEDSAMYFCASRDRASEQYFGPGTRLTVT.

This clonotype was detected ten times or more. This sequence joins TRBV6-1 and TRBJ2-7; 7 bases map to TRBD1. The germline gives CDR1 MNHNS, CDR2 SASEGT. After removal of 5 bases from V and 4 bases from J, the junction contained 11 bases not matched to a gene. There are 15 residues in the CDR3. Written as DNA, the CDR3 is TGTGCCAGCAGTCGAATCACAGGGGTAGGGTACGAGCAGTACTTC. Protein product: CASSRITGVGYEQYF.

The chain carries TRBV10-1 and TRBJ2-3; 7 bases map to TRBD2. This CDR3 has 15 amino acids. The V segment lost 6 bases and the J segment 0 bases; nucleotides outside the gene matches: 6. From germline, CDR1 is WNHNN and CDR2 SYGVQD (reference sequence). The CDR3: CASSERDPSTDTQYF. DNA of the CDR3: TGCGCCAGCAGCGAGCGGGACCCTAGCACAGATACGCAGTATTTT.

This clonotype occurred many times. The rearrangement uses TRBV6-5 and TRBJ1-1, with D possibly TRBD1 on 5 matching bases. CDR3 size: 13 residues. Germline V CDR1 and CDR2: MNHEY, SVGAGI. The V and J ends lost 4 bases and 4 bases respectively, with 10 bases between them. The CDR3 sequence is CASSLRGGTEAFF. CDR3 coding DNA: TGTGCCAGCAGTTTAAGGGGCGGCACTGAAGCTTTCTTT.

This clonotype was seen at least ten times. The rearrangement links TRBV25-1 to TRBJ1-2; D not resolved. Germline-derived CDR1 and CDR2 are MGHDK and SYGVNS. The CDR3 is 11 amino acids. The V gene lost 7 bases and the J gene lost 4 bases, with 7 bases spanning the gap. The CDR3 DNA reads as TGTGCCAGCATCGGGGTCTATGGCTACACCTTC. Translating gives CASIGVYGYTF.

Comment on this clonotype: The junction departs from the called germline gene at one end, perhaps through a read error. The gene calls are TRBV14 and TRBJ1-1; D gene unclear. Germline loops: CDR1 SGHDN, CDR2 FVKESK. The CDR3 consists of 19 residues. The CDR3 bases are TGTGCCAGCAGCCAAGGACGTGGCTGGGAGAATCCTGAGAACACTGAAGCTCTCTTT. Translation gives CASSQGRGWENPENTEALF.